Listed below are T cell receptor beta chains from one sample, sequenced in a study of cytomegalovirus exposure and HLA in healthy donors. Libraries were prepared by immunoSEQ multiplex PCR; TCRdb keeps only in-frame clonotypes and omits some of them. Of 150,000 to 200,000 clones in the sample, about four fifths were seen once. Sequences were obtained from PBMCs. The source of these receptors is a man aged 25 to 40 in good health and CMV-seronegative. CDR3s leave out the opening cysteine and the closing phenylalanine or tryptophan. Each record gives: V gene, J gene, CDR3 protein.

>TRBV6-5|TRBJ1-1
ASSYSGGMNTEAF
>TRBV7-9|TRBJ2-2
ASGGQLTGELF
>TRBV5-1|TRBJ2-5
ASSLRTGRETQY
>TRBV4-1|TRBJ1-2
ASSLLGGAVNYGYT
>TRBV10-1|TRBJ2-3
ASSDLAASTDTQY
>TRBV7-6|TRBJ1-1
ASSYGQGDTEAF
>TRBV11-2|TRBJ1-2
ASSSLLGQQGAGDGYT
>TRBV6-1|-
ASSATGPYEQY
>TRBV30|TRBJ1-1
AWTETGWWTEAF
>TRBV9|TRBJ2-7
ASSALGLAGGEQY
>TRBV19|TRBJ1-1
ASSIFDGGVVTEAF
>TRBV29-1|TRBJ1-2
SVARLTAPGYT
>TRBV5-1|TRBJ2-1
ASSLGLAGVNEQF
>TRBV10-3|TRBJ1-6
AISGTYQGAGDNSPLH
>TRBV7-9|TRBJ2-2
ASSLVRAGSGELF
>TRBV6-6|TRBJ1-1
ASSYSGTGKTEAF
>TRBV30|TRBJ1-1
ASGQGALLVYEAF
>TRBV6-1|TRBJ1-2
TSRVVPSDYGYT
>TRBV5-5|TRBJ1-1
ASSLGVETEAF
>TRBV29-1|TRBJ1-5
SVEDDRGQPQH
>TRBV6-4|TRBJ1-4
ASQTGVNEKLF
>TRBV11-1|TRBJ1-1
ASSEANTEAF
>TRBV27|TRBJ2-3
ASSLSSGLEPDTQY
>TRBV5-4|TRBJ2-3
ASSLERRLDTQY
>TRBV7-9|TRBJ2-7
ASSRRQGSYEQY